The present T cell receptor (beta chain) was sequenced within a study of cytomegalovirus exposure and HLA in healthy donors. Across the whole study: Early on, a data release was issued that held roughly 80 million unique TCRs from HLA-typed donors. Study-wide findings and caveats: Upon later analysis, TCR association rates were observed to vary by HLA locus, being highest for DRB1 and lowest for HLA-C.

Worth noting for this clone: Antigen: not known.

The PCR employed 60 Vbeta primers together with 13 Jbeta primers. Profiled with immunoSEQ multiplex PCR; TCRdb holds only in-frame clones, not every one. The sample table includes some 130,000 clones. The sequencing input was PBMCs. This sequence was found in a woman between 40 and 55 years old in good health and CMV-seropositive.

The CDR3: CASGSGSSYEQYF. CDR3 DNA sequence: TGCGCCAGCGGGAGCGGGAGCTCCTACGAGCAGTACTTC. This sequence joins TRBV4-1 and TRBJ2-7; 8 bases align to TRBD2. V lost 8 bases to trimming and J lost 0 bases; unmatched junction nucleotides: 3. The CDR3 loop spans 13 amino acids. Germline V gene lookup returns CDR1 MGHRA and CDR2 YSYEKL.